This entry concerns a single T cell receptor (beta chain). The antigen is unknown. This CDR3 region has 14 residues. Germline trimming cut 4 bases from V and 8 bases from J; bases unmatched to any gene: 8. In germline, CDR1 is SGHTA, CDR2 FQGNSA. The assay was immunoSEQ multiplex PCR, and TCRdb's table has in-frame clones only and misses some. The sample holds tens of thousands of clones, roughly four fifths seen once. The record originates from a study of vaccination effects on CD4 cells after COVID-19. About the study: It was with about 9.3 IU/ml IL-2 and around 9.9 ug/ml peptides that some 1.9 million PBMC per well were cultured.

With 10 to 11 days of culture completed, CD4+ T cells were isolated. All study participants received two doses of BNT162b2 or mRNA-1273 vaccine. The chain couples TRBV7-2 to TRBJ1-1; 9 positions match TRBD1. Sequenced here: CD4+ T cells from PBMCs cultured without peptide, sampled after COVID-19 vaccination. The sequence was collected from a human donor who received a COVID-19 vaccine. As DNA, the CDR3 is TGTGCCAGCAGCTGGCGGACAGGGGAGGAGGAAGCTTTCTTT. It yields the protein CASSWRTGEEEAFF. Complete variable domain (other parts from reference TRBV7-2 and TRBJ1-1): GAGVSQSPSNKVTEKGKDVELRCDPISGHTALYWYRQSLGQGLEFLIYFQGNSAPDKSGLPSDRFSAERTGGSVSTLTIQRTQQEDSAVYLCASSWRTGEEEAFFGQGTRLTVV.